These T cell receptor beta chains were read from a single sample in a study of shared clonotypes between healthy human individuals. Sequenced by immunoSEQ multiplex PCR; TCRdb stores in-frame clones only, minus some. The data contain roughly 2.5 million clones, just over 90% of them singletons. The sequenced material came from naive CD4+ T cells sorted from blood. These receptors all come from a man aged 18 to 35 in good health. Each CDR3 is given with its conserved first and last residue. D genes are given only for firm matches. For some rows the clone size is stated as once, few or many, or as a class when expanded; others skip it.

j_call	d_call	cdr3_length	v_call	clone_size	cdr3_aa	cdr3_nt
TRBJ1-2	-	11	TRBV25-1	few	CASSESRHYTF	TGTGCCAGCAGTGAATCCCGCCATTACACCTTC
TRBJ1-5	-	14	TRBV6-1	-	CASSVLQFNQPQHF	TGTGCCAGCAGTGTTCTTCAGTTCAATCAGCCCCAGCATTTT
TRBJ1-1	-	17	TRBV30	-	CAWIDAPRLLWGTEAFF	TGTGCCTGGATCGATGCCCCGCGCCTCCTATGGGGCACTGAAGCTTTCTTT
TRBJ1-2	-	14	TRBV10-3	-	CAISDLGELGGYTF	TGTGCCATCAGTGATTTGGGGGAGTTGGGCGGCTACACCTTC
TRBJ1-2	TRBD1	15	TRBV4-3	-	CASSQEQGINYGYTF	TGCGCCAGCAGCCAAGAACAGGGGATTAACTATGGCTACACCTTC
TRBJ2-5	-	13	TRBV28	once	CASSLQGLGTQYF	TGTGCCAGCAGTCTCCAGGGGTTGGGGACCCAGTACTTC
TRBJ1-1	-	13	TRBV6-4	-	CASTYSQNTEAFF	TGTGCCAGCACTTACAGCCAGAACACTGAAGCTTTCTTT
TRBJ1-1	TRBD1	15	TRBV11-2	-	CASSLDGQGAMEAFF	TGTGCCAGCAGCTTAGATGGGCAGGGGGCGATGGAAGCTTTCTTT
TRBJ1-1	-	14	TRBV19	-	CASSIVAGDTEAFF	TGTGCCAGTAGTATTGTGGCAGGGGATACTGAAGCTTTCTTT
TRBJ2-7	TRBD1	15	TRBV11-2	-	CASSLADRGPYEQYF	TGTGCCAGCAGCCTAGCCGACAGGGGACCCTACGAGCAGTACTTC
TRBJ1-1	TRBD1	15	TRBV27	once	CASSLSQGGYTEAFF	TGTGCCAGCAGTTTATCGCAGGGGGGGTACACTGAAGCTTTCTTT
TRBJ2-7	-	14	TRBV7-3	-	CASSRDTSSYEQYF	TGTGCCAGCAGCCGAGACACCAGCTCCTACGAGCAGTACTTC
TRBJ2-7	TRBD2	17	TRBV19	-	CASSIGQLSGSSYEQYF	TGTGCCAGTAGTATCGGACAGTTGAGCGGGAGTTCCTACGAGCAGTACTTC
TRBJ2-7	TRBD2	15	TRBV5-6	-	CASSIGLAGSYEQYF	TGTGCCAGCAGCATTGGACTAGCGGGATCCTACGAGCAGTACTTC
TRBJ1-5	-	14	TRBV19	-	CASSIVVPSATLHF	TGTGCCAGTAGTATAGTGGTACCCTCAGCGACATTGCATTTT
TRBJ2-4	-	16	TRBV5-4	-	CASSLAGGEGKNIQYF	TGTGCCAGCAGCTTGGCGGGGGGCGAAGGCAAAAACATTCAGTACTTC
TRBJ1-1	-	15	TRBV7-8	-	CASSLIRAENTEAFF	TGTGCCAGCAGCTTAATCAGAGCAGAGAACACTGAAGCTTTCTTT